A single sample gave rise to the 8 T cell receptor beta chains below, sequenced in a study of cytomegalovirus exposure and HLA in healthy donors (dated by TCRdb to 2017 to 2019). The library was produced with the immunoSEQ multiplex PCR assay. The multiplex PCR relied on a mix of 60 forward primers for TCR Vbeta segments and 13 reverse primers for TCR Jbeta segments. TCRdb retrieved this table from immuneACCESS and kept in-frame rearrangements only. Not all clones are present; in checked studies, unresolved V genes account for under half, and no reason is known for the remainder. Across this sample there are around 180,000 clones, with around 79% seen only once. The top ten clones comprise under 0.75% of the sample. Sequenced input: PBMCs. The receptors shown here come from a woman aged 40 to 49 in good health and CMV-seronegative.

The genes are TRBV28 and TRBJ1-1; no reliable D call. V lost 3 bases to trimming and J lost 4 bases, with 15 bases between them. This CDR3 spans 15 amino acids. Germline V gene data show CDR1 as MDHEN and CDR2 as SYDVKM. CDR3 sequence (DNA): TGTGCCAGCAGTTTTTCTGCGGGAACGGGCACTGAAGCTTTCTTT. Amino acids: CASSFSAGTGTEAFF.

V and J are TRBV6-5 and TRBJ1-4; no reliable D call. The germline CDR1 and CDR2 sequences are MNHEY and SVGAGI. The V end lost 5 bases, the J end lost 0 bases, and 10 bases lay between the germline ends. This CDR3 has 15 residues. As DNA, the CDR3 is TGTGCCAGCAGTAGCTACAGCACAACTAATGAAAAACTGTTTTTT. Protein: CASSSYSTTNEKLFF.

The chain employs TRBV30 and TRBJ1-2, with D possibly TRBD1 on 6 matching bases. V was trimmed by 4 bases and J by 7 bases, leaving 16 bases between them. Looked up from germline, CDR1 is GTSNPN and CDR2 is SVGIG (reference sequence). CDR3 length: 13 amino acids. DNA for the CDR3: TGTGCCTGGATGGTAGGGGGGGAATTTGGCTACACCTTC. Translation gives CAWMVGGEFGYTF.

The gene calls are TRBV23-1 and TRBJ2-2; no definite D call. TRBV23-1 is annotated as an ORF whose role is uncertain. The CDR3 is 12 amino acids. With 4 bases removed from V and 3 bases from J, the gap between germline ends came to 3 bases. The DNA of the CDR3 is TGCGCCAGCAGTCTAGACACCGGGGAGCTGTTTTTT. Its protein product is CASSLDTGELFF.

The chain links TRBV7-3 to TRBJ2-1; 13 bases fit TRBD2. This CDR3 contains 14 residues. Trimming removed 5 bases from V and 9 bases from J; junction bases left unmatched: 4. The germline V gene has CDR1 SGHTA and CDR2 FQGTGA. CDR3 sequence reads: CASSRTSGSGEQFF. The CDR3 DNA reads TGTGCCAGCAGCCGGACTAGCGGGAGCGGTGAGCAGTTCTTC.

The DNA of the CDR3 is TGTGCCAGCAGCATAGAACGGGGGGCGAACACTGAAGCTTTCTTT. It is translated as CASSIERGANTEAFF. The chain uses TRBV13 and TRBJ1-1; possible D gene TRBD1, 6 bases. The germline gives CDR1 PRHDT, CDR2 FYEKMQ (reference sequence). Trimming removed 5 bases from V and 1 base from J, with 14 bases in between. The CDR3 covers 15 residues.

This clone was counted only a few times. CDR3 sequence reads: CASSIQGKTQYF. The DNA of the CDR3 is TGTGCCAGTAGTATCCAGGGCAAGACCCAGTACTTC. V usage is TRBV19 and J usage is TRBJ2-5, with D maybe TRBD1 (5 bases). Germline CDR1 is LNHDA and CDR2 is SQIVND (reference sequence). This CDR3 comprises 12 residues. V lost 3 bases and J 6 bases, leaving 8 bases between the germline ends.

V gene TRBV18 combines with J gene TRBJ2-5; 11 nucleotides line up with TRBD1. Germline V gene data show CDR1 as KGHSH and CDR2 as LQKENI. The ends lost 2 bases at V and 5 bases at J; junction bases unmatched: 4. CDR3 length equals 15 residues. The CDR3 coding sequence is TGTGCCAGCTCACCAAGGACAGGGGGCGGGGAGACCCAGTACTTC. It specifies CASSPRTGGGETQYF. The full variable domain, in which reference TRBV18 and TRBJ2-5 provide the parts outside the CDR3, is NAGVMQNPRHLVRRRGQEARLRCSPMKGHSHVYWYRQLPEEGLKFMVYLQKENIIDESGMPKERFSAEFPKEGPSILRIQQVVRGDSAAYFCASSPRTGGGETQYFGPGTRLLVL.